Each of the 20 T cell receptor beta chains below was sequenced from the same sample in a study of blood T cell repertoires in COVID-19. The method was immunoSEQ multiplex PCR; TCRdb's version includes in-frame clones alone and lacks a portion of them. The table records more than 400,000 clones, about nine tenths of them present only once. The sample taken for sequencing was PBMCs or T cells enriched from blood (not recorded which). These receptors all stem from a woman aged 18-35 years who had recovered from COVID-19.

This clone was seen a few times. The rearrangement joins TRBV2 to TRBJ1-1; unclear D gene. V shed 2 bases and J shed 1 base, with 8 bases lying between them. CDR1 is SNHLY and CDR2 is FYNNEI in the germline V gene. CDR3 size: 14 residues. The chain's CDR3 is CASSEFAGNTEAFF. Written as DNA, the CDR3 is TGTGCCAGCAGTGAATTTGCAGGGAACACTGAAGCTTTCTTT.

The CDR3 sequence is CASSEVPVRQGGRTDTQYF. Here the CDR3 DNA reads TGTGCCAGCAGTGAAGTTCCCGTACGACAGGGAGGTAGGACAGATACGCAGTATTTT. The gene calls are TRBV6-1 and TRBJ2-3; D is perhaps TRBD1 (7 bases). Per germline, CDR1 MNHNS and CDR2 SASEGT. The CDR3 has 19 residues. Trimming left V 1 base short and J 3 bases short, with 23 bases between.

V usage is TRBV28 and J usage is TRBJ2-3, with TRBD1 identical over 11 bases. This CDR3 region has 16 residues. CDR1 and CDR2 (germline): MDHEN, SYDVKM. With 5 bases clipped from V and 0 bases from J, the junction kept 4 bases outside the gene matches. The CDR3 loop is CASSPGTGGSTDTQYF. For the CDR3, the DNA is TGTGCCAGCAGTCCCGGGACAGGGGGTAGCACAGATACGCAGTATTTT.

V gene TRBV7-2 combines with J gene TRBJ1-2, with D unclear. Germline CDR1 reads SGHTA; CDR2 reads FQGNSA. The length of the CDR3 is 15 residues. V lost 6 bases and J 4 bases, leaving 18 bases between the germline ends. The CDR3 DNA reads as TGTGCCAGCAGGGAATCCCGAAACGAGGGCTATGGCTACACCTTC. This gives the protein CASRESRNEGYGYTF.

The chain couples TRBV11-3 to TRBJ2-3; 8 bases match TRBD2. CDR1 SGHNT and CDR2 YENEEA come from the germline V gene. With 4 bases clipped from V and 9 bases from J, the junction kept 9 bases outside the gene matches. The CDR3 is 14 amino acids. The DNA of the CDR3 is TGTGCCAGCAGCTCAAGAGCGGGGGTGGAGACGCAGTATTTT. Its translation: CASSSRAGVETQYF.

This chain links TRBV5-1 with TRBJ1-4; 10 positions agree with TRBD1. Germline trimming cut 6 bases from V and 6 bases from J; bases unmatched to any gene: 8. The CDR3 length is 15 residues. The germline V gene has CDR1 SGHRS and CDR2 YFSETQ. The CDR3 DNA reads as TGCGCCAGCAAGAAAGAGACAGGGGGCGATGAAAAACTGTTTTTT. Translation: CASKKETGGDEKLFF.

In its sample, this clone was seen once. The rearrangement links TRBV4-1 to TRBJ2-3; D is possibly TRBD1 (7 bases). The germline gives CDR1 MGHRA, CDR2 YSYEKL. The CDR3 runs to 16 residues. The ends were cut back, 1 base at V and 2 bases at J, with 13 bases in the middle. As DNA, the CDR3 is TGCGCCAGCAGCCAAGGGAGGGGGCAGGACACAGATACGCAGTATTTT. The encoded protein is CASSQGRGQDTDTQYF.

The chain joins TRBV18 to TRBJ2-7, with TRBD1 as a possible D gene (5 bases). Trimming shortened V by 6 bases and J by 2 bases, and 11 bases separated the two germline ends. CDR3 size: 13 residues. The germline V gene has CDR1 KGHSH and CDR2 LQKENI. CDR3 DNA: TGTGCCAGCTCTTCCTCACAGGCCTACGAGCAGTACTTC. Translated, it gives CASSSSQAYEQYF.

The J gene is TRBJ2-7, the V gene TRBV27, with 8 bases aligning to TRBD2. This CDR3 contains 15 residues. Germline CDR1 reads MNHEY; CDR2 reads SMNVEV (reference sequence). J gave up 2 bases and V 6 bases, and 9 bases lay outside the gene matches. CDR3 residues: CASRGGLAGPYEQYF. The CDR3 coding sequence is TGTGCCAGCAGGGGAGGGCTAGCGGGCCCCTACGAGCAGTACTTC.

The J gene is TRBJ1-5, the V gene TRBV12-3 or TRBV12-4, with no clear D. V was cut by 2 bases and J by 5 bases, with 7 bases left in between. This CDR3 has 13 residues. The CDR3 DNA follows: TGTGCCAGCAGTTTATACAGTTATCAGCCCCAGCATTTT. It specifies CASSLYSYQPQHF.

The rearrangement uses TRBV5-4 and TRBJ2-2; 7 nucleotides agree with TRBD2. The CDR3 runs to 16 residues. CDR1 and CDR2 (germline): SGHNT, YYREEE (reference sequence). Losses at the gene ends were 1 base for V and 0 bases for J; bases not matched to a gene: 3. This chain's CDR3 is CASSLFRGANTGELFF. In DNA, the CDR3 is TGTGCCAGCAGCTTGTTCCGGGGGGCGAACACCGGGGAGCTGTTTTTT.

This clone showed up many times. The V and J genes are TRBV6-4 and TRBJ2-1; 12 bases align to TRBD2. The CDR3 spans 14 residues. In germline, CDR1 is MRHNA, CDR2 SNTAGT. J was trimmed by 9 bases and V by 5 bases; bases with no gene match: 5. In nucleotides, the CDR3 is TGTGCCAGCAGTCCTAGCGGGGGGGCCAGTGAGCAGTTCTTC. It specifies CASSPSGGASEQFF.

The CDR3 DNA reads as TGTGCCAGCTCACCGTCAGGACAACTGGCGGACACCATATATTTT. Protein product: CASSPSGQLADTIYF. J is TRBJ1-3 and V is TRBV18, with D perhaps TRBD1 (5 bases). Per germline, CDR1 KGHSH and CDR2 LQKENI. Between the trimmed V and J ends, which lost 3 bases and 8 bases, there was a span of 17 bases. This CDR3 is built from 15 residues.

The chain joins TRBV27 to TRBJ2-7; D possibly corresponds to TRBD2 (7 bases). The length of the CDR3 is 16 residues. Looked up from germline, CDR1 is MNHEY and CDR2 is SMNVEV (reference sequence). V was trimmed by 2 bases and J by 4 bases, leaving 18 bases between them. The CDR3 DNA reads TGTGCCAGCAGTTTAACCCCGGGGGGCACTCCGTACGAGCAGTACTTC. Amino acid sequence: CASSLTPGGTPYEQYF.

The chain joins TRBV5-1 to TRBJ2-5, with TRBD2 matching 14 bases. The germline V gene encodes CDR1 SGHRS and CDR2 YFSETQ. There are 17 residues in the CDR3. The V and J ends lost 4 bases and 4 bases, in that order; junction bases with no gene match: 9. The CDR3 here is CASSPSPGTSGGETQYF. In nucleotides, the CDR3 is TGCGCCAGCAGCCCCAGCCCCGGGACTAGCGGGGGAGAGACCCAGTACTTC.

The chain combines TRBV6-5 with TRBJ1-5; the D is unclear. V gave up 6 bases and J gave up 8 bases, with 8 bases separating them. CDR3 length equals 11 residues. Germline V gene lookup returns CDR1 MNHEY and CDR2 SVGAGI. In DNA form, the CDR3 reads TGTGCCAGCAGCCCAGGCGAGCCCCAGCATTTT. Protein product: CASSPGEPQHF.

The V gene is TRBV18, the J gene TRBJ1-4; 7 positions agree with TRBD1. V was pared by 4 bases and J by 4 bases, with 3 bases of the junction left unmatched. Germline CDR1 and CDR2: KGHSH and LQKENI. The CDR3 totals 14 residues. The CDR3 spells CASSQGASNEKLFF. In DNA, the CDR3 is TGTGCCAGCTCACAGGGGGCAAGTAATGAAAAACTGTTTTTT.

The chain combines TRBV19 with TRBJ1-6, with 7 bases identical to TRBD1. CDR1 is LNHDA and CDR2 is SQIVND in the germline V gene (reference sequence). CDR3 size: 16 residues. The V segment lost 6 bases and the J segment 4 bases; nucleotides outside the gene matches: 9. The CDR3 DNA follows: TGTGCCAGTAGCTCCGACAGGGAAGCGTATAATTCACCCCTCCACTTT. It encodes CASSSDREAYNSPLHF. Combining the CDR3 with reference TRBV19 and TRBJ1-6 gives the whole variable domain DGGITQSPKYLFRKEGQNVTLSCEQNLNHDAMYWYRQDPGQGLRLIYYSQIVNDFQKGDIAEGYSVSREKKESFPLTVTSAQKNPTAFYLCASSSDREAYNSPLHFGNGTRLTVT.

To note about this clone: Other DNA sequences from this sample encode an identical CDR3 as well. This sequence joins TRBV30 and TRBJ2-5; D possibly corresponds to TRBD1 (6 bases). Germline CDR1 and CDR2: GTSNPN and SVGIG (reference sequence). The CDR3 sequence is 12 residues long. Trimming removed 4 bases at V and 5 bases at J, with 11 bases between. The CDR3 protein is CAWTPQGETQYF. The CDR3 DNA reads TGTGCCTGGACTCCCCAGGGGGAGACCCAGTACTTC.

The chain has TRBV6-1 and TRBJ2-1, with 7 bases matching TRBD1. The junction had 6 bases not matched to a gene; V was cut back by 2 bases and J by 8 bases. Germline assignment: CDR1 MNHNS and CDR2 SASEGT. The CDR3 consists of 14 residues. The CDR3 sequence: CASSEYRQGDEQFF. The CDR3 DNA reads TGTGCCAGCAGTGAATATCGGCAGGGGGATGAGCAGTTCTTC.